The rows below give T cell receptor beta chains drawn from one sample of a study of T-cell memory formation after mild COVID-19. From the 5' RACE reads, TCRdb called clonotypes with MiXCR, one entry per CDR3 protein. The sample holds about 170,000 distinct CDR3 sequences, approximately 13% seen once. Sequencing input: PBMCs or a T cell subset sorted from them (not recorded which). The receptors were gathered from a man younger than 35 who had mild COVID-19 (a few samples of this study predate the infection). Cell type and time point are not known. CDR3s include the opening cysteine and the closing phenylalanine or tryptophan.

TRBJ2-3 TRBV5-5 CASSRTGANPDTQYF
TRBJ1-2 TRBV30 CAGSVQGTARDTF
TRBJ1-5 TRBV5-4 CASSSQGTQPQHF
TRBJ2-5 TRBV24-1 CATSGIGTARETQYF
TRBJ1-2 TRBV2 CASSDGVRGSYGYTF
TRBJ2-3 TRBV5-1 CASSLADRTDTQYF
TRBJ2-5 TRBV9 CASSAYSGTQYF
TRBJ1-4 TRBV7-8 CASSSDRGREKLFF
TRBJ1-6 TRBV29-1 CSVEQGAGSPLHF
TRBJ2-3 TRBV3-1 CASSQDVAADTQYF
TRBJ2-6 TRBV19 CASTLTSGANVLTF
TRBJ2-3 TRBV7-6 CASSPGLGYTDTQYF
TRBJ2-3 TRBV7-2 CASSSVRVTDPQYF
TRBJ2-1 TRBV5-6 CASSSSGGNEQFF
TRBJ1-2 TRBV7-2 CATLGGGGGGGYTF
TRBJ1-5 TRBV5-1 CASSLDGASRQPQHF
TRBJ2-3 TRBV5-1 CASSLAMPSTDTQYF
TRBJ2-3 TRBV2 CASSNSQGGGTDTQYF
TRBJ2-3 TRBV6-2/TRBV6-3 CASSERTDTQYF